The 32 T cell receptor beta chains in this list originate from one sample, sequenced in a study of identical twins. TCRdb called the 5' RACE reads again in MiXCR, with one record for every CDR3 protein. The profile shows around 690,000 distinct CDR3 sequences, 21% of them singletons. The same sample was also used in a study of T cells expressing NK-cell markers.

The specimen sequenced was PBMCs. The source is a woman aged 18 to 35 in good health.

Only a few counts were recorded for this clonotype. The rearrangement links TRBV7-2 to TRBJ2-5, with no clear D. This CDR3 comprises 13 residues. Trimming shortened V by 1 base and J by 7 bases, and 10 bases separated the two germline ends. Germline loops: CDR1 SGHTA, CDR2 FQGNSA. The CDR3 sequence is CASSLESPATQYF. CDR3 DNA: TGTGCCAGCAGCTTAGAGTCGCCCGCGACCCAGTACTTC.

J is TRBJ2-7 and V is TRBV20-1; no clear D. The CDR3 is made up of 13 amino acids. Germline lookup yields CDR1 DFQATT and CDR2 SNEGSKA (reference sequence). The V end lost 4 bases, the J end lost 7 bases, and 17 bases lay between the germline ends. For the CDR3, the DNA is TGCAGTGCTATCCGGGCCCTAAGGCGGGAGCAGTACTTC. Encoded protein: CSAIRALRREQYF.

This clonotype was counted only a few times. The chain is built from TRBV12-3 or TRBV12-4 and TRBJ2-3, with 8 bases that match TRBD2. V gave up 6 bases and J gave up 7 bases; unmatched junction bases: 6. The CDR3 is 13 amino acids. The CDR3 DNA is TGTGCCAGCAGCCTCGCGGGGGGCTATACGCAGTATTTT. Its translation: CASSLAGGYTQYF.

This clonotype was counted only a few times. The rearrangement joins TRBV20-1 to TRBJ2-3; D may be TRBD1 (6 bases). Deletions cut 6 bases from V and 2 bases from J, with 15 bases between. The CDR3 sequence is 14 residues long. CDR1 and CDR2 from the germline V gene are DFQATT and SNEGSKA (reference sequence). The CDR3: CSASLDSYTDTQYF. The CDR3 DNA is TGCAGTGCCTCCTTGGACAGCTACACAGATACGCAGTATTTT.

This clonotype was recorded a few times. The J gene is TRBJ2-1, the V gene TRBV9; D call uncertain. V lost 0 bases and J lost 6, with 13 bases in between. The CDR3 sequence is 15 residues long. The germline gives CDR1 SGDLS, CDR2 YYNGEE. CDR3: CASSVEGSHLNEQFF. CDR3 nucleotide sequence: TGTGCCAGCAGCGTAGAAGGGTCCCATCTCAATGAGCAGTTCTTC.

The chain joins TRBV7-9 to TRBJ2-5, with D perhaps matching TRBD2 (6 bases). V gave up 5 bases and J gave up 5 bases, with 18 bases separating them. Germline CDR1 is SEHNR and CDR2 is FQNEAQ (reference sequence). The CDR3 extends over 15 amino acids. CDR3 residues: CASSAPGLPTETQYF. DNA for the CDR3: TGTGCCAGCAGCGCCCCGGGACTGCCTACGGAGACCCAGTACTTC.

The J gene is TRBJ1-5, the V gene TRBV4-2; 9 bases fit TRBD1. The CDR3 spans 17 residues. Germline CDR1 is LGHNA and CDR2 is YNFKEQ. The J segment lost 4 bases and the V segment lost 1 base, leaving 8 bases of the junction unmatched. CDR3 coding DNA: TGTGCCAGCAGCCAAGTAAGGGACAGGGAATTGAATCAGCCCCAGCATTTT. Residues: CASSQVRDRELNQPQHF.

CDR3 sequence reads: CASSFGTGNTQYF. The DNA for the CDR3 is TGTGCCAGCAGCTTCGGGACAGGGAATACGCAGTATTTT. J is TRBJ2-3 and V is TRBV7-2, with 9 bases identical to TRBD1. The CDR3 extends over 13 amino acids. The ends lost 3 bases at V and 7 bases at J; junction bases unmatched: 2. Germline values: CDR1 SGHTA, CDR2 FQGNSA.

The V gene is TRBV12-3 or TRBV12-4, the J gene TRBJ2-1; D is unresolved. Trimming took off 3 bases at V and 7 bases at J, with 13 bases between the two ends. This CDR3 has 14 amino acids. CDR3 residues: CASSLQVIWNEQFF. DNA of the CDR3: TGTGCCAGCAGTTTGCAGGTAATTTGGAATGAGCAGTTCTTC.

The chain has TRBV2 and TRBJ2-2; D is possibly TRBD1 (6 bases). CDR3 length: 14 residues. Germline V gene sequence: CDR1 SNHLY, CDR2 FYNNEI. Trimming cost V 9 bases and J 2 bases, with 13 bases left between them. CDR3 nucleotides: TGTGCCAGAGAGGACAGATTAAACACCGGGGAGCTGTTTTTT. Encoded protein: CAREDRLNTGELFF.

This clonotype was detected ten times or more. The CDR3 reads CSAEETGEVGELFF. CDR3 nucleotide sequence: TGCAGTGCTGAGGAGACAGGGGAGGTCGGGGAGCTGTTTTTT. The chain is built from TRBV20-1 and TRBJ2-2; TRBD1 agrees at 8 bases. Looked up from germline, CDR1 is DFQATT and CDR2 is SNEGSKA (reference sequence). With 5 bases clipped from V and 7 bases from J, the junction kept 9 bases outside the gene matches. The CDR3 covers 14 residues.

The V call is TRBV10-3, the J call TRBJ2-1; D perhaps matches TRBD2 (6 bases). V lost 9 bases, J lost 4 bases, and 16 bases lay in between. CDR1 and CDR2 (germline): ENHRY, SYGVKD. CDR3 length: 14 amino acids. The CDR3 DNA reads as TGTGCCATTCTCCGGGACTCCTCATACAATGAGCAGTTCTTC. Translated: CAILRDSSYNEQFF.

This rearrangement joins TRBV7-6 to TRBJ2-1; D unresolved. The V gene's germline CDR1 is SGHVS and CDR2 FNYEAQ. The CDR3 loop spans 15 amino acids. Deletions cut 5 bases from V and 4 bases from J, with 15 bases between. The CDR3 reads CASSVNGPTYNEQFF. The CDR3 DNA is TGTGCCAGCAGCGTTAACGGACCTACGTACAATGAGCAGTTCTTC.

V and J are TRBV3-1 and TRBJ2-2; perhaps TRBD2 as D (6 bases). V lost 0 bases to trimming and J lost 4 bases, with 12 bases between them. This CDR3 has 16 residues. The V gene's germline CDR1 is LGHDT and CDR2 YNNKEL (reference sequence). The CDR3 region has the DNA TGTGCCAGCAGCCAAGAAGTGCCTAGCGTCACCGGGGAGCTGTTTTTT. Translated: CASSQEVPSVTGELFF.

J is TRBJ1-2 and V is TRBV27; D is unresolved. The CDR3 consists of 15 residues. V was clipped by 3 bases and J by 3 bases, with 14 bases between them. CDR1 MNHEY and CDR2 SMNVEV come from the germline V gene (reference sequence). The CDR3 sequence is CASSFQNPGDYGYTF. The CDR3 DNA reads TGTGCCAGCAGTTTCCAAAACCCCGGGGACTATGGCTACACCTTC.

The chain recombines TRBV6-1 with TRBJ1-4; a weak D match, TRBD1 (6 bases). This CDR3 comprises 14 residues. Germline CDR1 is MNHNS and CDR2 is SASEGT. Trimming cost V 5 bases and J 8 bases, with 15 bases left between them. The CDR3 reads CASSRTALGEKLFF. CDR3 sequence (DNA): TGTGCCAGCAGTCGGACAGCCCTGGGGGAAAAACTGTTTTTT.

This clonotype was found many times. The rearrangement links TRBV6-6 to TRBJ1-1; D is unresolved. Trimming removed 5 bases at V and 9 bases at J, with 16 bases between. CDR1 is MNHNY, CDR2 SVGAGI, per germline (reference sequence). The CDR3 is 13 amino acids. As DNA, the CDR3 is TGTGCCAGCAGTAAAGTCGAGGCGCAGAAAGCTTTCTTT. This gives the protein CASSKVEAQKAFF.

The J gene is TRBJ2-5, the V gene TRBV19; D may be TRBD1 (7 bases). Germline V lookup: CDR1 LNHDA, CDR2 SQIVND (reference sequence). V dropped 7 bases and J dropped 3 bases, with 27 bases sitting between them. The CDR3 has 18 amino acids. Here the CDR3 reads CASMVPGGSERREETQYF. CDR3 nucleotide sequence: TGTGCCAGTATGGTCCCAGGGGGTTCGGAGCGGAGGGAAGAGACCCAGTACTTC.

This clonotype was recorded a few times. The genes are TRBV29-1 and TRBJ2-5; TRBD2 matches at 11 bases. CDR1 SQVTM and CDR2 ANQGSEA come from the germline V gene. This CDR3 spans 17 amino acids. The V gene end was trimmed by 5 bases and the J gene end by 4 bases; junction bases not matched to a gene: 15. The CDR3 sequence: CSVLRLAGSRTLETQYF. As DNA, the CDR3 is TGCAGCGTTCTGAGACTAGCGGGGAGTAGAACCCTAGAGACCCAGTACTTC.

This clonotype has a handful of counts. The chain recombines TRBV7-9 with TRBJ2-1; D is ambiguous. This CDR3 is 12 amino acids long. Germline V gene lookup returns CDR1 SEHNR and CDR2 FQNEAQ (reference sequence). V was cut by 5 bases and J by 10 bases, with 12 bases left in between. The CDR3 region is CASSPTSQEQFF. The DNA of the CDR3 is TGTGCCAGCAGCCCGACTTCGCAGGAGCAGTTCTTC.

The V gene is TRBV7-9, the J gene TRBJ2-7; possible D gene TRBD1, 6 bases. The CDR3 is 14 amino acids. CDR1 is SEHNR and CDR2 is FQNEAQ in the germline V gene (reference sequence). The V gene lost 5 bases and the J gene lost 2 bases, with 13 bases spanning the gap. Here the CDR3 DNA reads TGTGCCAGCAGCCACCGGACAGACCCCTACGAGCAGTACTTC. Translated: CASSHRTDPYEQYF.

This clonotype has ten or more counts. This chain connects TRBV6-5 to TRBJ2-1; D is perhaps TRBD1 (6 bases). CDR1 is MNHEY and CDR2 is SVGAGI in the germline V gene. The germline V and J ends were trimmed by 6 bases and 10 bases, with 13 bases remaining between them. The CDR3 is 12 residues long. In DNA form, the CDR3 reads TGTGCCAGCAGGGACAGTCCTAAGGAGCAGTTCTTC. This sequence encodes CASRDSPKEQFF.

There are a few counts of this clonotype. The CDR3 sequence: CASSTPKGGGETQYF. The CDR3 region has the DNA TGTGCCAGCAGCACACCCAAAGGTGGTGGAGAGACCCAGTACTTC. The chain has TRBV5-5 and TRBJ2-5; D is uncertain. The CDR3 spans 15 residues. The V end was cut by 4 bases, the J end by 4 bases, with 17 bases between. Germline CDR1 and CDR2: SGHKS and YYEKEE (reference sequence). Complete variable domain (other parts from reference TRBV5-5 and TRBJ2-5): DAGVTQSPTHLIKTRGQQVTLRCSPISGHKSVSWYQQVLGQGPQFIFQYYEKEERGRGNFPDRFSARQFPNYSSELNVNALLLGDSALYLCASSTPKGGGETQYFGPGTRLLVL.

This clonotype was counted between two and nine times. The rearrangement uses TRBV6-1 and TRBJ1-2; TRBD1 might be the D (5 bases). Germline lookup yields CDR1 MNHNS and CDR2 SASEGT. CDR3 length: 13 residues. V was shortened by 6 bases and J by 4 bases, with 12 bases between the two germline ends. CDR3 coding DNA: TGTGCCAGCAGACCCGGACACCCCTATGGCTACACCTTC. Translating gives CASRPGHPYGYTF.

The chain is built from TRBV5-1 and TRBJ2-5; 7 bases map to TRBD1. Trimming at V came to 4 bases and at J to 5 bases, leaving 5 bases not matched to a gene. Germline CDR1 reads SGHRS; CDR2 reads YFSETQ. The CDR3 totals 13 residues. This CDR3 reads CASSQGQMETQYF. As DNA, the CDR3 is TGCGCCAGCAGCCAGGGACAGATGGAGACCCAGTACTTC.

This rearrangement joins TRBV29-1 to TRBJ2-1; 7 bases align to TRBD1. The CDR3 is 11 amino acids. V shed 5 bases and J 7 bases; nucleotides not matched to a gene: 2. CDR1 and CDR2 from the germline V gene are SQVTM and ANQGSEA. CDR3 loop: CSVLRGNEQFF. The CDR3 DNA follows: TGCAGCGTTCTCAGGGGGAATGAGCAGTTCTTC.

In this sample, this clonotype turned up a few times. The rearrangement joins TRBV10-3 to TRBJ2-7; 8 bases align to TRBD1. The CDR3 contains 13 residues. V trimming: 7 bases; J trimming: 3 bases; junction bases outside the gene matches: 5. Germline lookup yields CDR1 ENHRY and CDR2 SYGVKD. Here the CDR3 reads CAINRDRGYEQYF. As DNA, the CDR3 is TGTGCCATCAATCGAGACAGGGGCTACGAGCAGTACTTC.

This clonotype was counted between two and nine times. The genes are TRBV29-1 and TRBJ2-1; D is unclear. The germline V gene has CDR1 SQVTM and CDR2 ANQGSEA. Trimming shortened V by 0 bases and J by 4 bases, and 10 bases separated the two germline ends. This CDR3 has 14 residues. The CDR3 DNA sequence: TGCAGCGTTGAAGATCGTGGCAAATACAATGAGCAGTTCTTC. Encoded protein: CSVEDRGKYNEQFF.

This clonotype was seen more than once but under ten times. J is TRBJ2-1 and V is TRBV5-6, with unresolved D. The CDR3 is made up of 12 amino acids. Trimming cost V 0 bases and J 10 bases, with 8 bases left between them. Looked up from germline, CDR1 is SGHDT and CDR2 is YYEEEE. CDR3 DNA sequence: TGTGCCAGCAGCTTGGCCCTAGGGGAGCAGTTCTTC. Protein product: CASSLALGEQFF. The variable domain in full, with the rest retrieved from reference TRBV5-6 and TRBJ2-1, is DAGVTQSPTHLIKTRGQQVTLRCSPKSGHDTVSWYQQALGQGPQFIFQYYEEEERQRGNFPDRFSGHQFPNYSSELNVNALLLGDSALYLCASSLALGEQFFGPGTRLTVL.

This rearrangement joins TRBV18 to TRBJ2-3; D is unresolved. The CDR3 is 14 residues long. Germline CDR1 is KGHSH and CDR2 is LQKENI. V was trimmed by 3 bases and J by 1 base, leaving 8 bases between them. Written as DNA, the CDR3 is TGTGCCAGCTCACCGATGGTAGGCACAGATACGCAGTATTTT. Protein sequence: CASSPMVGTDTQYF.

The J gene is TRBJ2-7, the V gene TRBV2; 8 bases are a match to TRBD1. Trimming removed 4 bases from V and 3 bases from J; junction bases left unmatched: 5. This CDR3 is built from 14 residues. The germline V gene has CDR1 SNHLY and CDR2 FYNNEI. The CDR3 is CASSALDRGYEQYF. The CDR3 DNA is TGTGCCAGCAGTGCCCTTGACAGGGGCTACGAGCAGTACTTC. Variable domain in full (rest from reference TRBV2 and TRBJ2-7): EPEVTQTPSHQVTQMGQEVILRCVPISNHLYFYWYRQILGQKVEFLVSFYNNEISEKSEIFDDQFSVERPDGSNFTLKIRSTKLEDSAMYFCASSALDRGYEQYFGPGTRLTVT.

This clonotype came up many times. This chain connects TRBV5-1 to TRBJ2-3; D perhaps matches TRBD2 (6 bases). This CDR3 is built from 13 residues. Germline-derived CDR1 and CDR2 are SGHRS and YFSETQ. Trimming removed 7 bases from V and 9 bases from J, with 18 bases in between. CDR3 residues: CASSEEGGGTQYF. DNA of the CDR3: TGCGCCAGCTCCGAAGAGGGAGGTGGAACGCAGTATTTT.